This T cell receptor beta chain is drawn from a study of T cell responses to AZD1222 COVID-19 vaccine. The assay was immunoSEQ multiplex PCR, and TCRdb's table has in-frame clones only and misses some. The table includes about 140,000 clones, roughly nine tenths detected once. Study observations and caveats: Just a handful of AZD1222 recipients were seropositive at baseline. Donors were mostly white British, more females; clonal diversity possibly underestimated.

The CDR3 contains 13 residues. V lost 0 bases and J 4 bases, leaving 5 bases between the germline ends. Germline values: CDR1 SGHRS, CDR2 YFSETQ. Points on this clone: Its antigen is currently unknown.

The chain uses TRBV5-1 and TRBJ1-5; D remains ambiguous. The clonotype originates from an adult who received the MenACWY meningococcal vaccine as a control. The source material was peripheral blood, sampled 28 days after the second dose of the MenACWY control vaccine. CDR3 residues: CASSLGENQPQHF. DNA of the CDR3: TGCGCCAGCAGCTTGGGGGAGAATCAGCCCCAGCATTTT.